The rows below give T cell receptor beta chains drawn from one sample of a study of siplizumab effects on memory and regulatory T cells. Assay: immunoSEQ multiplex PCR; the TCRdb copy retains only in-frame clones and omits some. Of about 100,000 clones in the sample, about 94% were seen once. The sequencing sample was made of non-Treg CD4+ T cells sorted from blood. The origin of the receptors is a human donor in good health. Both conserved end residues are part of each CDR3. The order of the fields is J gene, D gene, CDR3 length, V gene, clone size, CDR3 protein, CDR3 DNA. D genes are given only for firm matches. Not every row has a clone size; where given, it reads once, few, many or a size class.

j_gene: TRBJ2-7; d_gene: NA; len: 16; v_gene: TRBV19; abundance: NA; CDR3aa: CASSIAGTLMSYEQYF; CDR3nt: TGTGCCAGTAGTATAGCCGGGACATTAATGTCCTACGAGCAGTACTTC
j_gene: TRBJ1-1; d_gene: NA; len: 15; v_gene: TRBV4-1; abundance: once; CDR3aa: CASSQDDRMNTEAFF; CDR3nt: TGCGCCAGCAGCCAAGACGACAGGATGAACACTGAAGCTTTCTTT
j_gene: TRBJ2-1; d_gene: TRBD2; len: 18; v_gene: TRBV5-4; abundance: NA; CDR3aa: CASEPGTSGRGSYNEQFF; CDR3nt: TGTGCCAGCGAACCCGGGACTAGCGGGAGGGGCTCCTACAATGAGCAGTTCTTC
j_gene: TRBJ2-7; d_gene: NA; len: 16; v_gene: TRBV5-5; abundance: NA; CDR3aa: CASSFIATDFQREQYF; CDR3nt: TGTGCCAGCAGCTTTATAGCGACGGACTTTCAACGGGAGCAGTACTTC
j_gene: TRBJ1-2; d_gene: NA; len: 15; v_gene: TRBV4-2; abundance: NA; CDR3aa: CASSQVLGTVAGYTF; CDR3nt: TGTGCCAGCAGCCAAGTGCTCGGGACTGTGGCCGGCTACACCTTC
j_gene: TRBJ2-3; d_gene: NA; len: 17; v_gene: TRBV1; abundance: NA; CDR3aa: CTSSQERLEEVTDMQYF; CDR3nt: TGCACCAGCAGCCAAGAAAGGCTAGAGGAGGTCACAGATATGCAGTATTTT
j_gene: TRBJ2-3; d_gene: NA; len: 14; v_gene: TRBV11-2; abundance: NA; CDR3aa: CASRTWGVADTQYF; CDR3nt: TGTGCCAGCAGGACTTGGGGGGTAGCAGATACGCAGTATTTT
j_gene: TRBJ1-3; d_gene: NA; len: 11; v_gene: TRBV28; abundance: once; CDR3aa: CASYSGNTIYF; CDR3nt: TGTGCCAGCTACTCTGGAAACACCATATATTTT
j_gene: TRBJ1-1; d_gene: NA; len: 13; v_gene: TRBV29-1; abundance: few; CDR3aa: CSVVPRQGTEAFF; CDR3nt: TGCAGCGTTGTTCCCCGTCAGGGGACTGAAGCTTTCTTT
j_gene: TRBJ2-1; d_gene: NA; len: 15; v_gene: TRBV21-1; abundance: NA; CDR3aa: CASSKKGLAENEQFF; CDR3nt: TGTGCCAGCAGTAAGAAGGGGCTAGCGGAGAATGAGCAGTTCTTC
j_gene: TRBJ2-5; d_gene: TRBD1; len: 14; v_gene: TRBV19; abundance: once; CDR3aa: CASSITGGERTQYF; CDR3nt: TGTGCCAGTAGTATTACAGGGGGCGAACGGACCCAGTACTTC
j_gene: TRBJ1-2; d_gene: TRBD1; len: 14; v_gene: TRBV28; abundance: NA; CDR3aa: CASRKTGKNYGYTF; CDR3nt: TGTGCCAGCAGGAAGACAGGGAAAAACTATGGCTACACCTTC
j_gene: TRBJ2-5; d_gene: NA; len: 14; v_gene: TRBV28; abundance: NA; CDR3aa: CASSLPGYQETQYF; CDR3nt: TGTGCCAGCAGCCTCCCGGGGTACCAAGAGACCCAGTACTTC
j_gene: TRBJ2-3; d_gene: NA; len: 15; v_gene: TRBV11-3; abundance: NA; CDR3aa: CASSPRAGLTDTQYF; CDR3nt: TGTGCCAGCAGCCCACGGGCGGGGCTCACAGATACGCAGTATTTT
j_gene: TRBJ2-5; d_gene: TRBD1; len: 13; v_gene: TRBV2; abundance: NA; CDR3aa: CASSLQGKETQYF; CDR3nt: TGTGCCAGCAGTTTACAGGGGAAAGAGACCCAGTACTTC
j_gene: TRBJ2-5; d_gene: NA; len: 14; v_gene: TRBV5-1; abundance: NA; CDR3aa: CASSLGASQETQYF; CDR3nt: TGCGCCAGCAGCTTGGGGGCCAGCCAAGAGACCCAGTACTTC
j_gene: TRBJ2-3; d_gene: NA; len: 14; v_gene: TRBV19; abundance: once; CDR3aa: CASSIGGGADTQYF; CDR3nt: TGCGCCAGTAGTATCGGCGGCGGGGCAGATACGCAGTATTTT
j_gene: TRBJ1-4; d_gene: NA; len: 13; v_gene: TRBV28; abundance: once; CDR3aa: CASSLSAVEKLFF; CDR3nt: TGTGCCAGCAGTTTATCAGCTGTGGAAAAACTGTTTTTT
j_gene: TRBJ1-3; d_gene: NA; len: 13; v_gene: TRBV28; abundance: NA; CDR3aa: CASIPSQWVTIYF; CDR3nt: TGTGCCAGCATTCCAAGCCAATGGGTAACCATATATTTT
j_gene: TRBJ1-3; d_gene: NA; len: 18; v_gene: TRBV30; abundance: NA; CDR3aa: CAWGIRGRRVEEGNTIYF; CDR3nt: TGTGCCTGGGGTATCCGGGGCCGTCGAGTTGAGGAGGGAAACACCATATATTTT
j_gene: TRBJ2-6; d_gene: NA; len: 15; v_gene: TRBV5-1; abundance: NA; CDR3aa: CASSSGGTGANVLTF; CDR3nt: TGCGCCAGCAGCTCCGGGGGAACTGGGGCCAACGTCCTGACTTTC
j_gene: TRBJ2-5; d_gene: NA; len: 17; v_gene: TRBV7-2; abundance: once; CDR3aa: CASSLLHSGPDQETQYF; CDR3nt: TGTGCCAGCAGCTTACTTCATAGCGGACCCGACCAAGAGACCCAGTACTTC
j_gene: TRBJ2-3; d_gene: NA; len: 12; v_gene: TRBV7-2; abundance: NA; CDR3aa: CASSLATYTQYF; CDR3nt: TGTGCCAGCAGCTTAGCTACTTATACGCAGTATTTT
j_gene: TRBJ2-7; d_gene: TRBD1; len: 16; v_gene: TRBV19; abundance: NA; CDR3aa: CASRLSGTGDSYEQYF; CDR3nt: TGTGCCAGTAGACTTTCCGGGACAGGGGACTCCTACGAGCAGTACTTC
j_gene: TRBJ2-7; d_gene: NA; len: 15; v_gene: TRBV7-3; abundance: NA; CDR3aa: CASSLDLLSSYEQYF; CDR3nt: TGTGCCAGCAGCTTAGATCTACTGTCGTCCTACGAGCAGTACTTC
j_gene: TRBJ1-1; d_gene: NA; len: 14; v_gene: TRBV5-4; abundance: NA; CDR3aa: CASSLLTVSTEAFF; CDR3nt: TGTGCCAGCAGCTTGTTAACTGTGAGCACTGAAGCTTTCTTT
j_gene: TRBJ2-4; d_gene: NA; len: 13; v_gene: TRBV6-5; abundance: NA; CDR3aa: CASSTDRFNIQYF; CDR3nt: TGTGCCAGCAGTACCGACAGGTTCAACATTCAGTACTTC
j_gene: TRBJ2-7; d_gene: NA; len: 12; v_gene: TRBV28; abundance: NA; CDR3aa: CASSLINYEQYF; CDR3nt: TGTGCCAGCAGTCTAATAAACTACGAGCAGTACTTC
j_gene: TRBJ2-5; d_gene: TRBD2; len: 14; v_gene: TRBV19; abundance: NA; CDR3aa: CASSILADQETQYF; CDR3nt: TGTGCCAGTAGTATTCTAGCGGATCAAGAGACCCAGTACTTC
j_gene: TRBJ1-4; d_gene: NA; len: 14; v_gene: TRBV7-8; abundance: NA; CDR3aa: CASSLDGLSEKLFF; CDR3nt: TGTGCCAGCAGCTTAGATGGGTTGAGCGAAAAACTGTTTTTT
j_gene: TRBJ1-4; d_gene: TRBD1; len: 13; v_gene: TRBV7-9; abundance: NA; CDR3aa: CASSPGQGEKLFF; CDR3nt: TGTGCCAGCAGCCCTGGACAGGGTGAAAAACTGTTTTTT
j_gene: TRBJ2-7; d_gene: NA; len: 16; v_gene: TRBV12-5; abundance: NA; CDR3aa: CASGLSEGGGIYEQYF; CDR3nt: TGTGCTAGTGGTTTGTCGGAAGGGGGCGGGATCTACGAGCAGTACTTC
j_gene: TRBJ1-2; d_gene: NA; len: 17; v_gene: TRBV6-4; abundance: NA; CDR3aa: CASSSRGGTPEGYGYTF; CDR3nt: TGTGCCAGCAGCTCCCGGGGTGGGACCCCGGAGGGCTATGGCTACACCTTC
j_gene: TRBJ2-2; d_gene: TRBD1; len: 14; v_gene: TRBV9; abundance: NA; CDR3aa: CASRRDRGAGELFF; CDR3nt: TGTGCCAGCAGGAGGGACAGGGGGGCCGGGGAGCTGTTTTTT
j_gene: TRBJ2-5; d_gene: NA; len: 11; v_gene: TRBV7-2; abundance: NA; CDR3aa: CASSLYETQYF; CDR3nt: TGTGCCAGCAGCTTATACGAGACCCAGTACTTC
j_gene: TRBJ2-7; d_gene: NA; len: 13; v_gene: TRBV10-3; abundance: once; CDR3aa: CAIRGDINYEQYF; CDR3nt: TGTGCCATCAGAGGGGACATTAACTACGAGCAGTACTTC
j_gene: TRBJ2-7; d_gene: TRBD2; len: 13; v_gene: TRBV30; abundance: NA; CDR3aa: CAWSAGGWYEQYF; CDR3nt: TGTGCCTGGAGTGCGGGAGGGTGGTACGAGCAGTACTTC